The clone carrying this TCR beta chain has only a few counts. Antigen unknown. These data come from a study of T cells in Graves' hyperthyroidism and ophthalmopathy. Study information: The initial diagnosis was the point when peripheral blood was collected, ahead of any treatment. The study's findings and limits: Most thyroid-expanded clonotypes above 0.001 were also found in blood.

V shed 2 bases and J shed 3 bases, with 19 bases lying between them. Per germline, CDR1 MNHEY and CDR2 SVGAGI. The length of the CDR3 is 17 residues. Exclusion of a patient resulted from uncontrolled infection, other autoimmune disease, pregnancy or lactation. It was RNA transcripts that yielded the amplified TCR beta CDR3 regions. Researchers ran a first-round RT-PCR on the TCR CDR3 using the HTBI primer set. TCRdb re-called the multiplex PCR reads through MiXCR, storing one row per CDR3 protein. This sample has about 250,000 distinct CDR3 sequences, with roughly a quarter found just once. This sequence joins TRBV6-5 and TRBJ1-2, with unresolved D. The material sequenced was blood. The sequence came from a woman aged 40 to 55 with Graves' ophthalmopathy. The CDR3 reads CASSYIRGRARHYGYTF. Here the CDR3 DNA reads TGTGCCAGCAGTTACATACGGGGAAGGGCACGCCACTATGGCTACACCTTC.